Sequencing of this TCR beta chain was carried out in a study of T cell responses to AZD1222 COVID-19 vaccine. Findings of the study overall: Repertoire collection took place solely once the T cell response had peaked. Regions left unmutated in variants are reportedly the target of nearly half of spike-specific TCRs. Clonal diversity may have been underestimated, and the donors were mostly white British, with more females than males. Spike was spanned by vaccine-associated CD4 TCRs, which were dominant at 160-218 and 743-854.

The table came from immunoSEQ multiplex PCR; TCRdb's copy has only in-frame clones and leaves some out. Of about 260,000 clones listed, more than 85% are singletons. Trimming took 7 bases from V and 7 from J, leaving 15 bases between them. The CDR3 is made up of 13 amino acids. Germline V gives CDR1 MNHEY, CDR2 SMNVEV (reference sequence). Worth noting for this clone: Its specificity is not known.

The chain is built from TRBV27 and TRBJ2-3, with D perhaps TRBD1 (6 bases). Source: peripheral blood, taken on day 0 of AZD1222 vaccination. This TCR came from an adult in good health. In DNA, the CDR3 is TGTGCCAGCATCTCCTACAGGGCAAATACGCAGTATTTT. Protein sequence: CASISYRANTQYF.